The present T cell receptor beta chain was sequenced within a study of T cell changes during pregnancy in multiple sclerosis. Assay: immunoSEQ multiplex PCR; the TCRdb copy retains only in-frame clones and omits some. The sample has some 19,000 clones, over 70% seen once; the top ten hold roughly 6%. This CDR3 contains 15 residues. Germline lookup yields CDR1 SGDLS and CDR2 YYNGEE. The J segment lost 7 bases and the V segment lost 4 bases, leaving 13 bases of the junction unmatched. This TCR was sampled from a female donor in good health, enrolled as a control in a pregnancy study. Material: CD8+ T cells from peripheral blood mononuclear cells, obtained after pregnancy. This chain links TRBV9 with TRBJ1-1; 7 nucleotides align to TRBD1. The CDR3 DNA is TGTGCCAGCAGCACGAGCGGAGGGGGCGCGTTTGAAGCTTTCTTT. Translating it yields CASSTSGGGAFEAFF.